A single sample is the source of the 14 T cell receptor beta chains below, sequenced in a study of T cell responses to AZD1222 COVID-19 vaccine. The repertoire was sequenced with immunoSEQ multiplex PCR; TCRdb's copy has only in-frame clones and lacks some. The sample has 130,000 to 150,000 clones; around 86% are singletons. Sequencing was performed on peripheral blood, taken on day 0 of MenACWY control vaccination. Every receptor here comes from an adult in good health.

The CDR3 DNA follows: TGTGCCAGCAGCTCCGGCCGCACAGCTAGCTCTGGAAACACCATATATTTT. Translation gives CASSSGRTASSGNTIYF. The chain carries TRBV11-2 and TRBJ1-3; D not certain. Germline lookup yields CDR1 SGHAT and CDR2 FQNNGV. V gave up 4 bases and J gave up 0 bases, with 16 bases separating them. This CDR3 has 17 amino acids.

Here the CDR3 reads CASSLVGGDTGELFF. In DNA form, the CDR3 reads TGTGCCAGCAGCTTAGTTGGGGGCGATACCGGGGAGCTGTTTTTT. The rearrangement links TRBV7-7 to TRBJ2-2; possible D gene TRBD1, 6 bases. The CDR3 extends over 15 amino acids. V was clipped by 1 base and J by 5 bases, with 11 bases between them. The germline V gene encodes CDR1 SSHAT and CDR2 FNYEAQ (reference sequence). The full variable domain, its missing parts supplied by reference TRBV7-7 and TRBJ2-2, is GAGVSQSPRYKVTKRGQDVTLRCDPISSHATLYWYQQALGQGPEFLTYFNYEAQPDKSGLPSDRFSAERPEGSISTLTIQRTEQRDSAMYRCASSLVGGDTGELFFGEGSRLTVL.

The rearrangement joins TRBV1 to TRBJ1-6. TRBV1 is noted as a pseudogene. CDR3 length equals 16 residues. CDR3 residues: CTSSQDLASPDSPLHF. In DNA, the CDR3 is TGCACCAGCAGCCAAGATCTTGCTTCGCCGGACTCACCCCTCCACTTT.

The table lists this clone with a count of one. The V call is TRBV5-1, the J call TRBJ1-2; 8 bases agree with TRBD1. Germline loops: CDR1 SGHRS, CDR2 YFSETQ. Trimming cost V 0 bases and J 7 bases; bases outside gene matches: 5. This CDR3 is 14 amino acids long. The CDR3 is CASSLARGQGGYTF. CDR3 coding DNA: TGCGCCAGCAGCTTGGCCAGGGGGCAGGGTGGCTACACCTTC. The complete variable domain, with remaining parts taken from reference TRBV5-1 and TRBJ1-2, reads KAGVTQTPRYLIKTRGQQVTLSCSPISGHRSVSWYQQTPGQGLQFLFEYFSETQRNKGNFPGRFSGRQFSNSRSEMNVSTLELGDSALYLCASSLARGQGGYTFGSGTRLTVV.

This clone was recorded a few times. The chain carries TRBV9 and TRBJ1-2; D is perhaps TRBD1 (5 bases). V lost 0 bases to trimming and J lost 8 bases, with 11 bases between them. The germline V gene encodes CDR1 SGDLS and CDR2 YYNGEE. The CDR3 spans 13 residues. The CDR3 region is CASSVVSGGGYTF. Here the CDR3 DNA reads TGTGCCAGCAGCGTAGTGAGTGGGGGAGGCTACACCTTC.

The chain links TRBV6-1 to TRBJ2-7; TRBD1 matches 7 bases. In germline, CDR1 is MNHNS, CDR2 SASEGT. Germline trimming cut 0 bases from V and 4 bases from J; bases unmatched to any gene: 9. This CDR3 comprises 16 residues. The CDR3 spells CASSEAKQGWGYEQYF. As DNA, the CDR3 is TGTGCCAGCAGTGAAGCGAAACAGGGGTGGGGATACGAGCAGTACTTC.

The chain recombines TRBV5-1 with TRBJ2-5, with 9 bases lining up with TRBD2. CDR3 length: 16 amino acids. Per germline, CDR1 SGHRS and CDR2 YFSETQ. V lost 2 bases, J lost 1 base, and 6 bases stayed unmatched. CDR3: CASSFGRGGGQETQYF. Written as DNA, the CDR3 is TGCGCCAGCAGCTTTGGGCGGGGGGGCGGCCAAGAGACCCAGTACTTC.

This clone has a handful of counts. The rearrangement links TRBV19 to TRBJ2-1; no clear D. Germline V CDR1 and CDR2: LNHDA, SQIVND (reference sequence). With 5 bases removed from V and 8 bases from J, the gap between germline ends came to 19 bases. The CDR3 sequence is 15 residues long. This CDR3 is CASSPALWGRYEQFF. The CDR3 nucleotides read TGTGCCAGTAGTCCAGCATTATGGGGTCGCTATGAGCAGTTCTTC.

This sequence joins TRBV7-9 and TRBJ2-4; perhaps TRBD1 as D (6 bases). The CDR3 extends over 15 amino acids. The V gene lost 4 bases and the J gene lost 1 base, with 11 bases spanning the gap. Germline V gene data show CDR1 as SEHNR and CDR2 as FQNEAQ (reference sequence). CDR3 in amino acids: CASSSSGVAKNIQYF. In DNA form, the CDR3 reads TGTGCCAGCAGCTCATCAGGGGTGGCCAAAAACATTCAGTACTTC. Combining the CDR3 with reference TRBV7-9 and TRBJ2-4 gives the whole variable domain DTGVSQNPRHKITKRGQNVTFRCDPISEHNRLYWYRQTLGQGPEFLTYFQNEAQLEKSRLLSDRFSAERPKGSFSTLEIQRTEQGDSAMYLCASSSSGVAKNIQYFGAGTRLSVL.

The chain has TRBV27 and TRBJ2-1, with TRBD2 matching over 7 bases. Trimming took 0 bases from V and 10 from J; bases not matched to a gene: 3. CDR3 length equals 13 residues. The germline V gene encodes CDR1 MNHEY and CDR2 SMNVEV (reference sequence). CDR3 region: CASSLSGGLEQFF. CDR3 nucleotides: TGTGCCAGCAGTTTATCGGGGGGACTAGAGCAGTTCTTC.

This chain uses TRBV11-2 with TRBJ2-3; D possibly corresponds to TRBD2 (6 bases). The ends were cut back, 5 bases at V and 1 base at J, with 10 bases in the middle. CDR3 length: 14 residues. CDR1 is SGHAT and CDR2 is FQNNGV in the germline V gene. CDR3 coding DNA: TGTGCCAGCAGCCAATCGGGGGGCACAGATACGCAGTATTTT. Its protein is CASSQSGGTDTQYF.

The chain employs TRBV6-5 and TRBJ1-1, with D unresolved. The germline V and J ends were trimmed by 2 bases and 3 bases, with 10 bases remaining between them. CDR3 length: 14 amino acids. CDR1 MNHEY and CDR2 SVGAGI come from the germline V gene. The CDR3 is CASSYRAEDTEAFF. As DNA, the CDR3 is TGTGCCAGCAGTTACCGGGCGGAGGACACTGAAGCTTTCTTT.

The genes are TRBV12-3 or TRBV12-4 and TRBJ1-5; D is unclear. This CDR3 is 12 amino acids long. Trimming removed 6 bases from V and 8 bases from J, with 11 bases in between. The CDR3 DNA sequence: TGTGCCAGCAGACTACATGGGGAGCCCCAGCATTTT. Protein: CASRLHGEPQHF.

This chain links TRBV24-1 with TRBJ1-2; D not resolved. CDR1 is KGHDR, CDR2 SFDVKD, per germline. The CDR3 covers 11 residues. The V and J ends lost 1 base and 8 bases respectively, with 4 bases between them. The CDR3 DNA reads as TGTGCCACCAGTGATTTCGCAGGCTACACCTTC. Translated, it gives CATSDFAGYTF.